This is a list of T cell receptor beta chains from one sample in a study of cytomegalovirus exposure and HLA in healthy donors. Clones were read by immunoSEQ multiplex PCR, and TCRdb kept only the in-frame ones, dropping some. The repertoire holds about 150,000 clones, about 60% seen once, with roughly 7% in the top ten. Sequencing was carried out using PBMCs. The receptors were gathered from a woman aged 55 to 70 in good health and CMV-seropositive. Both conserved end residues are trimmed from each CDR3. Fields, in order: V gene, J gene, CDR3 protein.

v_call: TRBV14; j_call: TRBJ1-1; cdr3_aa: ASSPLRDEGQNTEAF
v_call: TRBV4-1; j_call: TRBJ2-1; cdr3_aa: ASSQGRSYNEQF
v_call: TRBV6-5; j_call: TRBJ1-1; cdr3_aa: ASSRGQGIEAF
v_call: TRBV7-9; j_call: TRBJ1-4; cdr3_aa: ASSKTAATNEKLF
v_call: TRBV7-8; j_call: TRBJ2-7; cdr3_aa: ASSLEGLAFHEQY
v_call: TRBV5-1; j_call: TRBJ2-1; cdr3_aa: ASSPGESGRVQF
v_call: TRBV28; j_call: TRBJ1-4; cdr3_aa: AARGSTTNEKLF
v_call: TRBV2; j_call: TRBJ2-1; cdr3_aa: ASAGTGYNEQF
v_call: TRBV10-3; j_call: TRBJ2-1; cdr3_aa: ATGGRSGGSYNEQF
v_call: TRBV7-9; j_call: TRBJ2-1; cdr3_aa: ATSPGTSYNEQF
v_call: TRBV15; j_call: TRBJ2-3; cdr3_aa: ATSRDGLAVADTQY
v_call: TRBV30; j_call: TRBJ1-1; cdr3_aa: AWSDRGLAEAF
v_call: TRBV4-2; j_call: TRBJ2-2; cdr3_aa: ASSQDFGVAAGVNTGELF
v_call: TRBV27; j_call: TRBJ1-1; cdr3_aa: ASSLGGQGNTEAF
v_call: TRBV28; j_call: TRBJ1-4; cdr3_aa: ASSPDRRLFSTNEKLF
v_call: TRBV27; j_call: TRBJ2-3; cdr3_aa: ASSPQQENTQY
v_call: TRBV5-6; j_call: TRBJ2-3; cdr3_aa: ASSLGLASRTDTQY
v_call: TRBV4-2; j_call: TRBJ1-1; cdr3_aa: ASSQDPGRSEAF
v_call: TRBV9; j_call: TRBJ1-1; cdr3_aa: ASSPRGRWDTEAF
v_call: TRBV9; j_call: TRBJ2-1; cdr3_aa: ASSELAQTSYNEQF
v_call: TRBV6-4; j_call: TRBJ2-6; cdr3_aa: ASSDERGSGANVLT
v_call: TRBV30; j_call: TRBJ1-1; cdr3_aa: AWSVLLGRGTEAF
v_call: TRBV28; j_call: TRBJ2-1; cdr3_aa: ASSPYPLAYYNEQF
v_call: TRBV30; j_call: TRBJ2-5; cdr3_aa: ACLQSLVARETQY
v_call: TRBV27; j_call: TRBJ1-5; cdr3_aa: ASSLSFDYQPQH
v_call: TRBV5-1; j_call: TRBJ1-1; cdr3_aa: ASSLGPGGTEAF
v_call: TRBV29-1; j_call: TRBJ2-3; cdr3_aa: SVRLASDTQY
v_call: TRBV28; j_call: TRBJ2-5; cdr3_aa: ASTPMLAGEETQY